Given below is one T cell receptor beta chain in context. This specimen comes from a study of blood T cell repertoires in COVID-19. The table came from immunoSEQ multiplex PCR; TCRdb's copy has only in-frame clones and leaves some out. The table has about 46,000 clones, about 88% seen once. Germline CDR1 SEHNR, CDR2 FQNEAQ (reference sequence). The CDR3 contains 16 residues. V was cut by 2 bases and J by 5 bases, with 15 bases left in between. The TCR was taken from a woman aged 45-59 years who had recovered from COVID-19. V is TRBV7-9 and J is TRBJ1-4, with a weak D call TRBD1 (5 bases). The specimen was PBMCs or T cells enriched from blood (not recorded which). This chain's CDR3 is CASSLTPQTANEKLFF. Written as DNA, the CDR3 is TGTGCCAGCAGCTTAACCCCCCAGACAGCGAATGAAAAACTGTTTTTT.